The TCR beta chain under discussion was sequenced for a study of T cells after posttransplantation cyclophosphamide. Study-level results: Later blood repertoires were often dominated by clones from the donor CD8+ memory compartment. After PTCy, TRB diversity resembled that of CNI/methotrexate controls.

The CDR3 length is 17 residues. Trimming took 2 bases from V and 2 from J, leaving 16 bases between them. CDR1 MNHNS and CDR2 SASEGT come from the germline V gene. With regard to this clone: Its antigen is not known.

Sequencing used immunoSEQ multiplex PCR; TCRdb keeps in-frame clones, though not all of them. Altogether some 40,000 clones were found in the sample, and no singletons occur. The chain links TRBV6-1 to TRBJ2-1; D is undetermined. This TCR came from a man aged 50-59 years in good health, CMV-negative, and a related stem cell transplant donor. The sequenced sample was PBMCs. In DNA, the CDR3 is TGTGCCAGCAGTGAACCTGGCTTCCTGGAGACCTACAATGAGCAGTTCTTC. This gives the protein CASSEPGFLETYNEQFF.